This T cell receptor beta chain was recorded in a study of identical twins (TCRdb year 2016). Broadly, across the study: To test whether fetal clonotypes persist, the study used deep sequencing on TCR alpha and beta repertoires from monozygotic twins, unrelated adults of various ages, and cord blood. To rule out contamination, replicate twin experiments were performed at different times with different library preparation protocols. Results and caveats for the whole study, not just this receptor: Compared with coincidental sharing between unrelated individuals, out-of-frame TCR alpha sequences shared between twins had an excess of sequences with low generation probability. Because the same donors could not be followed over many years, conclusions were based on cross-sectional statistical analysis. Fewer insertions were carried by abundant cord blood beta clonotypes, a similar but weaker trend appeared in young adult naive repertoires, and no such trend appeared in memory repertoires. In monozygotic twins, recombination models systematically underestimated out-of-frame TCR alpha sharing, but the models matched the sharing seen between unrelated individuals. Invariant T cells such as MAIT and iNKT could partly confound zero-insertion analyses, though diverse VJ usage argued against this for most clonotypes. A weaker excess of twin sharing was found in beta out-of-frame sequences because the signal-to-noise ratio was lowered by fewer shared sequences.

The germline V gene (reference sequence) gives CDR1 as DFQATT and CDR2 as SNEGSKA. The V and J ends are trimmed by 4 bases and 4 bases, leaving 13 bases between them. The CDR3 sequence holds 13 residues, the cysteine and phenylalanine included. The entry retains the CDR3 DNA only, 39 bases that are in frame from base 1. All donors were healthy Caucasians. Three pairs of female monozygotic twins, all aged about 18 to 29 years, made up the twin cohort. Miltenyi CD45RO+ enrichment and human naive T-cell isolation kits were used to isolate memory (CD45RO+) and naive T cells from PBMC. The library was obtained by 5' RACE. Sequencing used an Illumina HiSeq 2000. Template switching added a universal primer binding site, and the final cDNA carried a unique molecular identifier that allowed TCR cDNA molecules to be counted accurately. First-strand cDNA for TCR alpha and beta chains was synthesized from specific primers in the conserved constant-segment region. Each cDNA library was double barcoded, with a SMART-Mk sample barcode plus Illumina barcodes, to control for contamination. TruSeq adapter sequences and Illumina sample barcodes were added in two successive PCR steps. The Illumina HiSeq platform was used with custom primers to sequence TCR alpha and beta cDNA libraries. On the study's bioinformatics: MiGEC was used to process raw reads and extract unique molecular identifiers, and MiXCR was used to find CDR3 positions. For each individual, recombination models were inferred using an EM algorithm with the repgenHMM and IGoR tools. Shared clonotype analysis was performed with the tcR package in R, normalizing sharing by the product of cloneset sizes. To study raw recombination free of thymic and clonal selection effects, out-of-frame nonproductive sequences were analyzed. In TCRdb, the public reads were trimmed at Q25 with fastp and aligned with MiXCR, with productive beta chains retained. Rows are combined by CDR3 protein, so each entry shows the most common genes and DNA. Clone size and V and J calls follow TCRdb, not the original study. In this sample the table shows 210,000 or so distinct CDR3 sequences, less than 8% of which occur a single time. The ten most abundant clones make up 1.5% to 2.5% of the sample.

This clonotype was picked up a small number of times. The clone's antigen remains unknown. Base-call qualities are not available, and no considerably larger clone is one nucleotide away. This same sample was also part of a study on yellow fever vaccine responses in identical twins. The other study reports the following: The T cell response to vaccination in identical twins was reported by the authors to appear partly convergent and partly personalized. The study precisely tracked vaccine-responding T cell clones in identical twins.

The specimen sequenced was memory (CD45RO+) T cells sorted from blood. This sample's cell subset or site label indicates: CD45RO+ enriched T cells. The TCR comes from a woman aged 18-29 years in good health. The sequence links TRBV20-1 to TRBJ1-1; the D gene cannot be named for sure. The DNA is as follows: TGCAGTGCTAATACCGGCGTAGGCACTGAAGCTTTCTTT. Translated, it reads CSANTGVGTEAFF.